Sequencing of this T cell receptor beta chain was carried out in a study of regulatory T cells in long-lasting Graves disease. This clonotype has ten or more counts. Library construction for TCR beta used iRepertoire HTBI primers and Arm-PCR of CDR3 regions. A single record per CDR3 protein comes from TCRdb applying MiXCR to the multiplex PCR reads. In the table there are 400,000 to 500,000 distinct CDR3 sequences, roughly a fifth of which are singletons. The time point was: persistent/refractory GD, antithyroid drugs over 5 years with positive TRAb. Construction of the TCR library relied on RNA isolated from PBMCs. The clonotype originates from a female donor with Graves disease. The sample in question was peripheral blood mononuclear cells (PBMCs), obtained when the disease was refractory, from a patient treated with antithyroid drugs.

The CDR3 here is CASSARTSFVGEQYF. The CDR3 DNA sequence: TGTGCCAGCAGTGCAAGGACCTCCTTTGTCGGCGAGCAGTACTTC. V is TRBV2 and J is TRBJ2-7, with D unresolved. This CDR3 has 15 residues. The germline CDR1 and CDR2 sequences are SNHLY and FYNNEI. Trimming left V 4 bases short and J 6 bases short, with 19 bases between.